Listed below are T cell receptor beta chains from one sample, sequenced in a study of type 1 regulatory T cells. TCRdb reprocessed the reads with MiXCR, giving one entry per CDR3 protein. The sample contains tens of thousands of distinct CDR3 sequences, less than 25% of which appear only once. What these receptors recognize is not known. The material sequenced was cultured type 1 regulatory T (Tr1) cells, either the whole culture or a sorted fraction (not recorded which). These receptors were collected from a human donor in good health. CDR3s include the opening cysteine and the closing phenylalanine or tryptophan. D genes are given only for firm matches. For some rows the clone size is stated as once, few or many, or as a class when expanded; others skip it.

d_call clone_size j_call v_call cdr3_nt cdr3_aa
TRBD2 few TRBJ2-5 TRBV5-1 TGCGCCAGCAGCTCTACTAGCGGGAGGGCCTCTCAAGAGACCCAGTACTTC CASSSTSGRASQETQYF
. . TRBJ1-6 TRBV7-7 TGTGCTAGCAGTCGGACGGGGAATTCACCCCTCCACTTT CASSRTGNSPLHF
. . TRBJ2-7 TRBV6-6 TGTGCCAGCAGTTACTCGAGTTTC CASSYSSF
. . TRBJ1-5 TRBV7-8 TGTGCCAGCAGGGGTACAGGGTTGACCCAGCATTTT CASRGTGLTQHF
. . TRBJ2-1 TRBV24-1 TGTGCCACCAGTGACAGCGTCCAGGACGAGCAGTTCTTC CATSDSVQDEQFF
. . TRBJ2-1 TRBV20-1 TGCAGTTTTTCGGGGCGAAACAATGAGCAGTTCTTC CSFSGRNNEQFF
TRBD1 few TRBJ2-5 TRBV5-1 TGCGCCAGCAGCGGGACAGTGACCGAGACCCAGTACTTC CASSGTVTETQYF
. many TRBJ2-5 TRBV2 TGTGCCAGCAGTGAATCGTGGGAGACCCAGTACTTC CASSESWETQYF
TRBD1 few TRBJ2-5 TRBV28 TGTGCCAGCAGTTTTGACAGGGCGCAAGAGACCCAGTACTTC CASSFDRAQETQYF
. . TRBJ2-3 TRBV29-1 TGCAGCATAACCAGGGCAGATACGCAGTATTTT CSITRADTQYF
TRBD2 . TRBJ2-2 TRBV7-9 TGTGCCAGCAGCTCTTTAGCGGGAACCGGGGAGCTGTTTTTT CASSSLAGTGELFF
TRBD2 once TRBJ2-1 TRBV3-1 TGTGCCAGTCGGACTAGCGGGGGATACAATGAGCAGTTCTTC CASRTSGGYNEQFF
. . TRBJ2-1 TRBV19 TGTGCCAGTAGTGTCCAGACAGGCATCGATGAGCAGTTCTTC CASSVQTGIDEQFF
. few TRBJ2-3 TRBV9 TGTGCCAGCAGCGTACGGGTGAGCACAGATACGCAGTATTTT CASSVRVSTDTQYF
TRBD1 . TRBJ1-5 TRBV7-9 TGTGCCAGCAGCTTAGTAGGGGGCGGTAATCAGCCCCAGCATTTT CASSLVGGGNQPQHF
TRBD1 . TRBJ2-4 TRBV5-1 TGCGCCAGCAGCCGGACGCCTAAGCAGGGACAGGCCAAAAACATTCAGTACTTC CASSRTPKQGQAKNIQYF
. . TRBJ2-1 TRBV7-3 TGTGCCAGCAGCTTAACAGGGTTTCCGAACGAGCAGTTCTTC CASSLTGFPNEQFF
. few TRBJ2-3 TRBV24-1 TGTGCCACCAGCCCAGACACAGATACGCAGTATTTT CATSPDTDTQYF
. many TRBJ1-5 TRBV12-3/TRBV12-4 TGTGCCAGCAGTTTTACGGGGGGCAATCAGCCCCAGCATTTT CASSFTGGNQPQHF
. . TRBJ2-5 TRBV7-9 TGTGCCAGCAGCCCCTGGGGAGAGACCCAGTACTTC CASSPWGETQYF
. few TRBJ1-3 TRBV19 TGTGCCACTGCGGGGGAACCTGGAAACACCATATATTTT CATAGEPGNTIYF
TRBD2 few TRBJ2-1 TRBV7-3 TGTGCCAGCAGCTTATATGCTAGCGGGATATCCGAGCAGTTCTTC CASSLYASGISEQFF
TRBD2 . TRBJ2-1 TRBV5-1 TGCGCCAGCAGTCCCGGGGGGGGGAGTAGTGAGCAGTTCTTC CASSPGGGSSEQFF